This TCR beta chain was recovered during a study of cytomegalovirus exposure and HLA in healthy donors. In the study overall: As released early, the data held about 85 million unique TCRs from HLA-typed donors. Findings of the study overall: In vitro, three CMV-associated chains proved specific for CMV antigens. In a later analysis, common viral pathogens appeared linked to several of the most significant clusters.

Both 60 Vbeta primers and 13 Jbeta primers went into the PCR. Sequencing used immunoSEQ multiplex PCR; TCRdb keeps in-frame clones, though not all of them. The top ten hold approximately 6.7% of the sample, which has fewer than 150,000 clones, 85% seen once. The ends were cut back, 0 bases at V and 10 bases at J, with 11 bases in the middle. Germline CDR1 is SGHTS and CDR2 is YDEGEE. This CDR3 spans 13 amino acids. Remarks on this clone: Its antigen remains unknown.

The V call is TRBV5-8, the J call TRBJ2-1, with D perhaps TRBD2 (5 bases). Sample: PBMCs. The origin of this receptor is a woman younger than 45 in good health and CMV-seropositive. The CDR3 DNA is TGTGCCAGCAGCTTGGGAGGCGGCGGGGAGCAGTTCTTC. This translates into CASSLGGGGEQFF.